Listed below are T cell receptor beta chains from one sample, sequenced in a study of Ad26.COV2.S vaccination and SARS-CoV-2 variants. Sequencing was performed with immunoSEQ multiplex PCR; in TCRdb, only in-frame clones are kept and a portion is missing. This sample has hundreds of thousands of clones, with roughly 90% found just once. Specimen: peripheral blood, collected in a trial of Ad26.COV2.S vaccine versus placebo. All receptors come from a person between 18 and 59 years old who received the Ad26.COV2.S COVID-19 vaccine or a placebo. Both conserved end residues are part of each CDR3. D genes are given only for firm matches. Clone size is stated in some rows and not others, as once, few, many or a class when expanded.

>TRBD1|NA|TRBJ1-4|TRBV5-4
CASSHSRDRGPDEKLFF
TGTGCCAGCAGCCATTCCAGGGACAGGGGACCGGATGAAAAACTGTTTTTT
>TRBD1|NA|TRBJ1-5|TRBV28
CASSLSGGNQPQHF
TGTGCCAGCAGTTTATCAGGGGGTAATCAGCCCCAGCATTTT
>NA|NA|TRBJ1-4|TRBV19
CASSMMGGVNEKLFF
TGTGCCAGTAGTATGATGGGCGGCGTTAATGAAAAACTGTTTTTT
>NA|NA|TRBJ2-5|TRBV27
CASSLALEGTQYF
TGTGCCAGCAGCCTCGCCCTCGAAGGGACCCAGTACTTC
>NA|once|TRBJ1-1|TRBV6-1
CASSEAIRDERAFF
TGTGCCAGCAGTGAAGCGATACGGGACGAGAGAGCTTTCTTT
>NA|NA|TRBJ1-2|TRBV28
CASSLNRVRGYTF
TGTGCCAGCAGTTTAAACAGGGTCCGTGGCTACACCTTC
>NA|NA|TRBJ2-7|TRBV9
CASSVFEVEGDPYEQYF
TGTGCCAGCAGCGTATTCGAAGTGGAGGGGGACCCTTACGAGCAGTACTTC
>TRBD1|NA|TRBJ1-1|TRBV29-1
CSVAGQGRTEAFF
TGCAGCGTTGCGGGACAGGGTCGCACTGAAGCTTTCTTT
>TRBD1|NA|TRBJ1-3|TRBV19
CASSGTGALLSGNTIYF
TGTGCCAGTAGCGGGACAGGGGCACTACTCTCTGGAAACACCATATATTTT
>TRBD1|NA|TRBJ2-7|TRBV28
CASSRAGTGNDHEQYF
TGTGCCAGCAGTCGAGCCGGGACAGGTAATGACCACGAGCAGTACTTC